A single sample is the source of the 21 T cell receptor beta chains below, sequenced in a study of T cell responses to AZD1222 COVID-19 vaccine. Measured with immunoSEQ multiplex PCR; TCRdb has only the in-frame clones, and not every one. The sample comprises 60,000 to 70,000 clones, roughly four fifths of which are singletons, and under 6% rests with the top ten. The material was peripheral blood, obtained on day 0 of AZD1222 vaccination. The receptors derive from an adult in good health.

Only a few counts were recorded for this clone. The rearrangement links TRBV11-1 to TRBJ1-2; D ambiguous. Per the germline V gene, CDR1 is SGHAT and CDR2 is FQDESV (reference sequence). This CDR3 is 12 amino acids long. The V gene lost 5 bases and the J gene lost 8 bases, with 12 bases spanning the gap. The CDR3: CASSLGVGGYTF. The CDR3 DNA sequence: TGTGCCAGCAGCCTCGGGGTTGGCGGCTACACCTTC.

The gene calls are TRBV6-1 and TRBJ1-5, with D uncertain. This CDR3 spans 13 amino acids. The germline V gene has CDR1 MNHNS and CDR2 SASEGT. Between the trimmed V and J ends, which lost 1 base and 2 bases, there was a span of 3 bases. In DNA, the CDR3 is TGTGCCAGCAGTGAAGATCGCAATCAGCCCCAGCATTTT. This codes for CASSEDRNQPQHF.

The chain uses TRBV7-9 and TRBJ1-2; D unclear. Germline CDR1 is SEHNR and CDR2 is FQNEAQ (reference sequence). Trimming took 1 base from V and 4 from J, leaving 7 bases between them. The CDR3 loop spans 13 amino acids. Here the CDR3 reads CASSLGGPYGYTF. The CDR3 DNA reads as TGTGCCAGCAGCTTAGGTGGTCCCTATGGCTACACCTTC.

The chain combines TRBV4-3 with TRBJ2-3; TRBD2 matches at 9 bases. Germline loops: CDR1 LGHNA, CDR2 YSLEER. Trimming cost V 3 bases and J 5 bases; bases outside gene matches: 9. The CDR3 covers 16 residues. The CDR3: CASSQALAGRVDTQYF. For the CDR3, the DNA is TGCGCCAGCAGCCAGGCCCTAGCGGGGAGGGTAGATACGCAGTATTTT.

This clone was observed a few times. The V and J genes are TRBV7-2 and TRBJ2-2; the match to TRBD2 covers 9 bases. CDR3 size: 13 residues. J lost 8 bases, V lost 5 bases, and 3 bases had no gene match. Germline V lookup: CDR1 SGHTA, CDR2 FQGNSA. CDR3 protein: CASSIGLAGELFF. Here the CDR3 DNA reads TGTGCCAGCAGCATAGGACTAGCGGGGGAGCTGTTTTTT. Full variable domain (remainder filled in from reference TRBV7-2 and TRBJ2-2): GAGVSQSPSNKVTEKGKDVELRCDPISGHTALYWYRQSLGQGLEFLIYFQGNSAPDKSGLPSDRFSAERTGGSVSTLTIQRTQQEDSAVYLCASSIGLAGELFFGEGSRLTVL.

This chain uses TRBV6-4 with TRBJ2-1; 8 bases map to TRBD2. This CDR3 contains 15 residues. Losses at the gene ends were 6 bases for V and 5 bases for J; bases not matched to a gene: 9. Per germline, CDR1 MRHNA and CDR2 SNTAGT. In DNA, the CDR3 is TGTGCCAGCAGCATCAGCGGGGGCCTTAACAATGAGCAGTTCTTC. Its protein product is CASSISGGLNNEQFF.

This chain links TRBV27 with TRBJ2-3; D is unresolved. With 4 bases removed from V and 1 base from J, the gap between germline ends came to 9 bases. Per the germline V gene, CDR1 is MNHEY and CDR2 is SMNVEV (reference sequence). The CDR3 sequence is 14 residues long. The CDR3 sequence: CASSYGIGTDTQYF. Written as DNA, the CDR3 is TGTGCCAGCAGTTACGGAATCGGCACAGATACGCAGTATTTT.

The J gene is TRBJ2-5, the V gene TRBV7-3, with a weak D call TRBD2 (6 bases). The V end lost 1 base, the J end lost 5 bases, and 8 bases lay between the germline ends. The length of the CDR3 is 13 residues. Germline assignment: CDR1 SGHTA and CDR2 FQGTGA. The DNA for the CDR3 is TGTGCCAGCAGCTTAAGGAGGGGCGAGACCCAGTACTTC. This gives the protein CASSLRRGETQYF.

The chain couples TRBV7-2 to TRBJ2-1; D assignment may be TRBD1 or TRBD2 (6 bases each). Trimming left V 8 bases short and J 12 bases short, with 17 bases between. The CDR3 runs 12 residues. Germline V gives CDR1 SGHTA, CDR2 FQGNSA. CDR3 loop: CASQSGGGLQFF. In DNA form, the CDR3 reads TGTGCCAGCCAGTCCGGAGGGGGTCTGCAGTTCTTC. The full variable domain, in which reference TRBV7-2 and TRBJ2-1 provide the parts outside the CDR3, is GAGVSQSPSNKVTEKGKDVELRCDPISGHTALYWYRQSLGQGLEFLIYFQGNSAPDKSGLPSDRFSAERTGGSVSTLTIQRTQQEDSAVYLCASQSGGGLQFFGPGTRLTVL.

In regard to this clone: Within the sample, other DNA sequences also encode this same CDR3. The chain combines TRBV11-3 with TRBJ2-1; 7 bases line up with TRBD2. V lost 0 bases to trimming and J lost 0 bases; unmatched junction nucleotides: 2. The CDR3 is made up of 16 amino acids. Germline CDR1 SGHNT, CDR2 YENEEA. CDR3 nucleotides: TGTGCCAGCAGCTTAGAGACGGGGGGCTCCTACAATGAGCAGTTCTTC. Translated: CASSLETGGSYNEQFF.

The sample holds a few counts of this clone. The chain links TRBV5-4 to TRBJ1-2, with D uncertain. Trimming left V 6 bases short and J 1 base short, with 19 bases between. The CDR3 loop spans 16 amino acids. Germline CDR1 and CDR2: SGHNT and YYREEE (reference sequence). CDR3 sequence reads: CASTPSAGSINYGYTF. For the CDR3, the DNA is TGTGCCAGCACTCCGAGTGCGGGCTCCATTAACTATGGCTACACCTTC.

The chain has TRBV12-5 and TRBJ1-3; D is ambiguous. The CDR3 is 12 amino acids. V lost 7 bases and J 0 bases, leaving 4 bases between the germline ends. Germline V gives CDR1 LGHNT, CDR2 FRNRAP. CDR3 nucleotide sequence: TGTGCTAGTGCCGTCTCTGGAAACACCATATATTTT. It encodes CASAVSGNTIYF.

This chain uses TRBV5-4 with TRBJ2-5; tentatively, D is TRBD1 or TRBD2 (6 bases each). V gave up 2 bases and J gave up 4 bases, with 15 bases separating them. Germline V gene sequence: CDR1 SGHNT, CDR2 YYREEE (reference sequence). The CDR3 extends over 15 amino acids. CDR3 in amino acids: CASSLRGVGRETQYF. The DNA for the CDR3 is TGTGCCAGCAGCTTAAGGGGGGTGGGAAGAGAGACCCAGTACTTC.

This chain connects TRBV5-1 to TRBJ1-1; tentatively, D is TRBD1 (5 bases). The germline CDR1 and CDR2 sequences are SGHRS and YFSETQ. The V end was cut by 5 bases, the J end by 1 base, with 12 bases between. The CDR3 contains 14 residues. CDR3 amino acids: CASRPGLTNTEAFF. In DNA form, the CDR3 reads TGCGCCAGCAGGCCGGGACTCACGAACACTGAAGCTTTCTTT. The variable domain in full, completed from reference TRBV5-1 and TRBJ1-1, reads KAGVTQTPRYLIKTRGQQVTLSCSPISGHRSVSWYQQTPGQGLQFLFEYFSETQRNKGNFPGRFSGRQFSNSRSEMNVSTLELGDSALYLCASRPGLTNTEAFFGQGTRLTVV.

This clone occurred a few times. The rearrangement links TRBV9 to TRBJ2-7; 9 bases map to TRBD1. CDR1 is SGDLS, CDR2 YYNGEE, per germline. The junction had 14 bases not matched to a gene; V was cut back by 4 bases and J by 6 bases. The CDR3 contains 16 residues. The CDR3 reads CASSSTRDRVKGEQYF. CDR3 DNA sequence: TGTGCCAGCAGCTCGACCCGGGACAGGGTGAAGGGCGAGCAGTACTTC.

The chain employs TRBV5-1 and TRBJ2-5; 10 bases map to TRBD1. Germline V lookup: CDR1 SGHRS, CDR2 YFSETQ. V was pared by 5 bases and J by 4 bases, with 5 bases of the junction left unmatched. The CDR3 covers 14 residues. In DNA form, the CDR3 reads TGCGCCAGCAGGGGACAGGGGTATCGAGAGACCCAGTACTTC. This codes for CASRGQGYRETQYF.

This clone was counted between two and nine times. The chain combines TRBV6-5 with TRBJ2-1; TRBD2 aligns across 11 bases. The CDR3 runs to 15 residues. CDR1 and CDR2 from the germline V gene are MNHEY and SVGAGI. Germline trimming cut 6 bases from V and 2 bases from J; bases unmatched to any gene: 3. CDR3 DNA sequence: TGTGCCAGCAGCTTAGCGGGGGGGACCTACAATGAGCAGTTCTTC. It encodes CASSLAGGTYNEQFF.

The chain employs TRBV11-2 and TRBJ1-6, with D hard to call. V lost 0 bases to trimming and J lost 6 bases, with 12 bases between them. Germline CDR1 and CDR2: SGHAT and FQNNGV. The CDR3 is 16 residues long. CDR3 sequence (DNA): TGTGCCAGCAGCTTAGATCGGGGAGCAGCTAATTCACCCCTCCACTTT. Translating gives CASSLDRGAANSPLHF.

The gene calls are TRBV19 and TRBJ2-5; 7 bases are shared with TRBD2. The V segment lost 1 base and the J segment 5 bases; nucleotides outside the gene matches: 10. CDR1 is LNHDA, CDR2 SQIVND, per germline (reference sequence). The CDR3 totals 16 residues. The CDR3 nucleotides are TGTGCCAGTAGTATAGTAAGCGGGGTGCCTGGGGAGACCCAGTACTTC. Residues: CASSIVSGVPGETQYF. Supplemented by reference TRBV19 and TRBJ2-5, the full variable domain reads DGGITQSPKYLFRKEGQNVTLSCEQNLNHDAMYWYRQDPGQGLRLIYYSQIVNDFQKGDIAEGYSVSREKKESFPLTVTSAQKNPTAFYLCASSIVSGVPGETQYFGPGTRLLVL.

This clone has a single count. CDR3 loop: CASRAPGMETQYF. The CDR3 DNA reads as TGTGCCAGCAGGGCACCAGGGATGGAGACCCAGTACTTC. V gene TRBV11-3 combines with J gene TRBJ2-5, with D perhaps TRBD1 (5 bases). Germline CDR1 reads SGHNT; CDR2 reads YENEEA. There are 13 residues in the CDR3. V was pared by 6 bases and J by 5 bases, with 13 bases between.

For this clone: One end of the junction varies from germline; a read error may be responsible. The V gene is TRBV2, the J gene TRBJ2-6, with TRBD2 identical over 11 bases. The CDR3 has 15 amino acids. Germline V CDR1 and CDR2: SNHLY, FYNNEI. The DNA of the CDR3 is TGTGCCAGCAGGGAAGGACTAGCGGGCCCCTCCGTCCTGACTTTC. Translation: CASREGLAGPSVLTF.